These 9 T cell receptor beta chains share one sample of origin, sequenced in a study of shared clonotypes between healthy human individuals. Sequencing was performed with immunoSEQ multiplex PCR; in TCRdb, only in-frame clones are kept and a portion is missing. This sample yields over a million clones, of which approximately 98.5% are seen a single time; around 0.33% belongs to the top ten. The material sequenced was naive CD4+ T cells sorted from blood. Subset indicated: CD45RA+ positively selected. These receptors originate from a man aged 30-40 years in good health.

The J gene is TRBJ2-1, the V gene TRBV9; D assignment may be TRBD1 or TRBD2 (5 bases each). This CDR3 has 19 residues. Germline CDR1 reads SGDLS; CDR2 reads YYNGEE. The V gene lost 0 bases and the J gene lost 5 bases, with 24 bases spanning the gap. The CDR3 is CASSVDVGTRSHTHNEQFF. The CDR3 DNA follows: TGTGCCAGCAGCGTAGACGTCGGGACCCGCTCACACACCCACAATGAGCAGTTCTTC.

This chain uses TRBV9 with TRBJ2-2; 12 bases align to TRBD2. The germline CDR1 and CDR2 sequences are SGDLS and YYNGEE. The length of the CDR3 is 17 residues. The trim removed 3 bases at V and 5 bases at J, leaving 8 bases unmatched. The CDR3 DNA follows: TGTGCCAGCAGCGGCCCGACTAGCGGGAGATGGACCGGGGAGCTGTTTTTT. This encodes CASSGPTSGRWTGELFF.

To note about this clone: Different DNA sequences within this sample yield the same CDR3. V usage is TRBV19 and J usage is TRBJ2-2; D is perhaps TRBD1 or TRBD2 (5 bases each). CDR1 LNHDA and CDR2 SQIVND come from the germline V gene (reference sequence). The CDR3 runs to 15 residues. Trimming removed 3 bases from V and 1 base from J, with 9 bases in between. The CDR3 reads CASSMRGRNTGELFF. In DNA, the CDR3 is TGTGCCAGTAGTATGAGGGGTCGGAACACCGGGGAGCTGTTTTTT.

The chain links TRBV5-5 to TRBJ2-2; D remains unclear. CDR1 and CDR2 (germline): SGHKS, YYEKEE (reference sequence). This CDR3 comprises 15 residues. V was shortened by 1 base and J by 4 bases, with 11 bases between the two germline ends. CDR3 sequence: CASSLSDFPTGELFF. The CDR3 DNA sequence: TGTGCCAGCAGCTTGAGCGATTTCCCCACCGGGGAGCTGTTTTTT.

CDR3 amino acids: CASSPRAVTDTQYF. The CDR3 DNA reads TGTGCCAGCTCACCACGGGCCGTCACAGATACGCAGTATTTT. The J gene is TRBJ2-3, the V gene TRBV18; the D is unclear. The V gene's germline CDR1 is KGHSH and CDR2 LQKENI. V shed 1 base and J shed 2 bases, with 7 bases lying between them. The CDR3 consists of 14 residues.

The J gene is TRBJ2-5, the V gene TRBV7-9; 13 positions match TRBD2. The germline CDR1 and CDR2 sequences are SEHNR and FQNEAQ (reference sequence). The CDR3 spans 15 residues. V lost 8 bases and J lost 2; bases outside the gene matches: 5. This chain's CDR3 is CASGGTSGDQETQYF. CDR3 nucleotides: TGTGCCAGCGGGGGGACTAGCGGGGATCAAGAGACCCAGTACTTC.

This clone was found once. The chain has TRBV9 and TRBJ2-5; D is undetermined. The V and J ends lost 0 bases and 1 base respectively, with 7 bases between them. Germline V gene lookup returns CDR1 SGDLS and CDR2 YYNGEE. The CDR3 contains 14 residues. In DNA form, the CDR3 reads TGTGCCAGCAGCGTAGCGGACGGCCAAGAGACCCAGTACTTC. Translation gives CASSVADGQETQYF.

The J gene is TRBJ1-2, the V gene TRBV29-1; 10 bases fit TRBD1. The CDR3 has 15 residues. CDR1 and CDR2 (germline): SQVTM, ANQGSEA. The V and J ends lost 5 bases and 7 bases, in that order; junction bases with no gene match: 13. Here the CDR3 reads CSVSGTGASPGGYTF. CDR3 coding DNA: TGCAGCGTTTCCGGGACAGGGGCCTCGCCGGGTGGCTACACCTTC.

Points on this clone: The sample carries other DNA sequences with the same CDR3. The V and J genes are TRBV5-1 and TRBJ2-7; TRBD1 matches at 9 bases. Per the germline V gene, CDR1 is SGHRS and CDR2 is YFSETQ. V lost 7 bases, J lost 4 bases, and 3 bases stayed unmatched. CDR3 size: 12 residues. Here the CDR3 reads CASRQGGYEQYF. The CDR3 DNA reads as TGCGCCAGCCGACAGGGGGGTTACGAGCAGTACTTC.